This TCR beta chain was sequenced in a study of CD8 T cells in Susac syndrome (dated by TCRdb to between 2017 and 2020). Context from the whole study: Among the sequenced Susac syndrome patients, 5 or 6 had clinically active disease and 8 or 9 were in clinical remission. Whether CD8+ T cell activation and differentiation in Susac syndrome was antigen driven was tested using repertoire sequencing. The study compared CD8+ T cell repertoire clonality among eleven to twelve healthy donors, about 14 Susac syndrome patients and some 16 multiple sclerosis patients. At blood withdrawal, Susac syndrome patients were therapy-naive, treated with corticosteroids (with IVIg additionally given to some), or treated with IVIg alone.

RNA was extracted with the RNeasy kit and roughly 0.45 to 1 ug was reverse transcribed using random hexamers. TCR beta CDR3 regions were amplified with the immunoSEQ multiplex PCR assay covering 54 Vbeta and 13 Jbeta segments. PCR amplification bias was corrected by using a synthetic template baseline for primer optimization and computational correction. On the authors' methods: Reads were assigned to V, D and J genes according to IMGT and analyzed in immunoSEQ Analyzer, with only productive sequences retained. To calculate clonality, Shannon entropy was normalized by log2 of the number of productive unique sequences and then subtracted from one. For each patient and control, public and private clones were evaluated within the 100 most prevalent clones. Susac-specific clones were defined as absent from healthy and MS cohorts, around 1,000 published viral clones and other ImmuneACCESS disease sequences. Using fastp trimming at Q25 and MiXCR clonotype assembly, TCRdb reanalyzed the public sequencing data and kept in-frame beta chains. One record per CDR3 amino acid sequence lists the most common genes and DNA. The V and J calls reflect TCRdb's pipeline rather than the authors' work. The sample data list 100,000 to 150,000 distinct CDR3 sequences, and about 93% of these were observed just once. The top ten constitute 0.28% of the sample.

The CDR1 and CDR2 encoded by the germline V gene (reference sequence) are LGHDT and YNNKEL. V was cut back by 6 bases and J by 2 bases, leaving a gap of 22 bases between them. The CDR3 runs 17 residues from the cysteine to the phenylalanine. The entry retains the CDR3 DNA only, 51 bases that are in frame from base 1. Peripheral blood CD8+ and CD4+ T cells from healthy donors, Susac syndrome patients and multiple sclerosis patients were profiled using high-throughput TCR beta sequencing. The Susac syndrome patients fulfilled recently defined diagnostic criteria for definite or probable disease. Bulk CD8+ and CD4+ T cells were purified by magnetic negative isolation, whereas CD8+ TEMRA cells were enriched by FACS. Blood was drawn into EDTA tubes, processed within 24 hours, and PBMCs were isolated by density gradient centrifugation. PBMCs intended for TCR sequencing were frozen in liquid nitrogen and were later thawed in a 37 degrees C water bath. Purity of sorted or isolated CD4+, CD8+ and CD8+ TEMRA cells was at least 90%.

Note on this clonotype: Its antigen is currently not known. The sample holds no much larger clone one base away, and base qualities are not on file.

Paper-wide results and their limitations: The study acknowledged that relatively few individuals were included in the TCR sequencing and HLA analysis. Approximately 17 Susac-specific public clones were identified in the total CD8+ repertoire, and 5 or 6 Susac-specific public clones were identified in the CD8+ TEMRA repertoire. Clonal expansion was observed in Susac syndrome CD8+ repertoires, with the highest expansion in CD8+ TEMRA cells and greater expansion in clinically active than in remitting patients.

The clonotype comes from a human donor with Susac syndrome. The specimen sequenced was CD8+ T cells from PBMCs. The sequence links TRBV3-1 to TRBJ2-5, and TRBD1 may be the D gene, going by 6 matching bases. The CDR3 sequence is CASRTGGREHPQETQYF. DNA sequence: TGTGCCAGCAGAACTGGGGGCAGAGAGCATCCGCAAGAGACCCAGTACTTC.